The subject of this entry is one TCR beta chain. V lost 6 bases to trimming and J lost 5 bases, with 17 bases between them. Per germline, CDR1 LNHDA and CDR2 SQIVND (reference sequence). The CDR3 is 15 amino acids. The data are from a study of OX40 agonist ivuxolimab in advanced cancers. Study context: Patients were around 83% male with ages roughly 20 to 80, mean roughly 64.

Sequencing was performed with immunoSEQ multiplex PCR; in TCRdb, only in-frame clones are kept and a portion is missing. This sample yields roughly 80,000 clones, of which approximately 84% are seen a single time; about 2.7% belongs to the top ten. The chain joins TRBV19 to TRBJ1-5; D is unresolved. Sequenced material: CD4+ or CD8+ T cells sorted from blood, taken in a trial of the OX40 agonist ivuxolimab. The sequence derives from an adult with an advanced solid tumor such as melanoma, head and neck, liver or kidney cancer. The CDR3 nucleotides read TGTGCCAGTAGACCCTGGGAGGCGGATTATCAGCCCCAGCATTTT. This encodes CASRPWEADYQPQHF.